This T cell receptor beta chain was sequenced for a study of cytomegalovirus exposure and HLA in healthy donors. The study, taken as a whole, reports: Accurate prediction of most subjects' HLA-A and HLA-B alleles from TCR beta sequences was reported.

A note on this clone: Its specificity is unknown.

A multiplex PCR was run with 60 Vbeta primers and 13 Jbeta primers. The method was immunoSEQ multiplex PCR; TCRdb's version includes in-frame clones alone and lacks a portion of them. The top ten hold 2.8% of the sample, which has approximately 170,000 clones, 68% seen once. Germline V gene lookup returns CDR1 MNHEY and CDR2 SVGAGI. Trimming stripped 0 bases from V and 1 base from J, with 9 bases between. The CDR3 length is 15 residues. V gene TRBV6-5 combines with J gene TRBJ1-1, with D possibly being TRBD1 (6 bases). The sequencing sample was made of PBMCs. The sequence came from a woman in her thirties or forties in good health and CMV-seropositive. CDR3 region: CASSYSQGSNTEAFF. The CDR3 DNA reads as TGTGCCAGCAGTTACTCGCAGGGGTCGAACACTGAAGCTTTCTTT.